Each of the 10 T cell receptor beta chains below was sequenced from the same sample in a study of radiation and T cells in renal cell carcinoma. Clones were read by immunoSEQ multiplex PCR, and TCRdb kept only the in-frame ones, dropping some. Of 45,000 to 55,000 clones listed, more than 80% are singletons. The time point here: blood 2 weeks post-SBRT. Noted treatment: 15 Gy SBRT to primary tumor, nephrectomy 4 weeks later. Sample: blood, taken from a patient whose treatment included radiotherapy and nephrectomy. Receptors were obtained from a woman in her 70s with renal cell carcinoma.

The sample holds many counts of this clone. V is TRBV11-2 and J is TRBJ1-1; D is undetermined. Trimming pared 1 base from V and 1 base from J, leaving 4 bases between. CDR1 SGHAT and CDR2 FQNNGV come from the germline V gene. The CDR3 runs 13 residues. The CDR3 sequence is CASSLAGNTEAFF. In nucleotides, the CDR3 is TGTGCCAGCAGCTTAGCAGGGAACACTGAAGCTTTCTTT.

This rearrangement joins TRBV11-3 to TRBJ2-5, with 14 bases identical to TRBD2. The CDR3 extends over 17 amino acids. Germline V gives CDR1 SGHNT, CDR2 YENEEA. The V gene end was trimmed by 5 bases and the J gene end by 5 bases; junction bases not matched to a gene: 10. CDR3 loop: CASSPGGGTSGSETQYF. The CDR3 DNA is TGTGCCAGCAGCCCGGGAGGCGGGACTAGCGGGAGCGAGACCCAGTACTTC.

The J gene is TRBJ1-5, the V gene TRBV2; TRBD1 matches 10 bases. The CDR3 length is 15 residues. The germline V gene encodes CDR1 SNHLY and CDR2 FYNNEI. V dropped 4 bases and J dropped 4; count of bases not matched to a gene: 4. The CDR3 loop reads CASSADRGLNQPQHF. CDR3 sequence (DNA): TGTGCCAGCAGTGCCGACAGGGGGCTGAATCAGCCCCAGCATTTT. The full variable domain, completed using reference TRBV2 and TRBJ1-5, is EPEVTQTPSHQVTQMGQEVILRCVPISNHLYFYWYRQILGQKVEFLVSFYNNEISEKSEIFDDQFSVERPDGSNFTLKIRSTKLEDSAMYFCASSADRGLNQPQHFGDGTRLSIL.

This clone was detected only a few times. CDR3 residues: CASSQESGPAGVGELFF. The CDR3 DNA reads TGCGCCAGCAGCCAAGAATCGGGTCCCGCGGGGGTCGGGGAGCTGTTTTTT. V gene TRBV4-1 combines with J gene TRBJ2-2, with 7 bases matching TRBD2. This CDR3 spans 17 amino acids. With V trimmed by 0 bases and J by 7 bases, 11 bases remained unmatched. Germline V gene lookup returns CDR1 MGHRA and CDR2 YSYEKL.

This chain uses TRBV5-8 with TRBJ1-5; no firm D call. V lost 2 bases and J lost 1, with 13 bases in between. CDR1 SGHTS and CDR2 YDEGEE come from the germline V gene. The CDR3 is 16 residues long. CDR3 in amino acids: CASSFKGSGSNQPQHF. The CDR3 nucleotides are TGTGCCAGCAGCTTTAAGGGATCGGGCAGCAATCAGCCCCAGCATTTT.

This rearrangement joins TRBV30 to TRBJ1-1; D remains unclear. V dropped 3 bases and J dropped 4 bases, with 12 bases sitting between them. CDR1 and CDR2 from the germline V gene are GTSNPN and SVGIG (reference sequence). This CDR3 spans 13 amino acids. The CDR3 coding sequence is TGTGCCTGGAGAATCGGGGTCCGCACTGAAGCTTTCTTT. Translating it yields CAWRIGVRTEAFF.

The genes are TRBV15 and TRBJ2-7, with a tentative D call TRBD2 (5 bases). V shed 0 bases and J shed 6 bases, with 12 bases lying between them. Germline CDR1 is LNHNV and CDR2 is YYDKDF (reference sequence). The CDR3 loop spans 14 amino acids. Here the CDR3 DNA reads TGTGCCACCAGCAGAGATGCGGGCGCCCTCGAGCAGTACTTC. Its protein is CATSRDAGALEQYF.

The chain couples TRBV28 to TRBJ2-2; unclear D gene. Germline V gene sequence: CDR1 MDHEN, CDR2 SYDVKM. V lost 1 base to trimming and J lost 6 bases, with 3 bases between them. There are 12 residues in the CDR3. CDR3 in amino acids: CASSLFAGELFF. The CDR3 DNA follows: TGTGCCAGCAGTTTATTTGCCGGGGAGCTGTTTTTT.

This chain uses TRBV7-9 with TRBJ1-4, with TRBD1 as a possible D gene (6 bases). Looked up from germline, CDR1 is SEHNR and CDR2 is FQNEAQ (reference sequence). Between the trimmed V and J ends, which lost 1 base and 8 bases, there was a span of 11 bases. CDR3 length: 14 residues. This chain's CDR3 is CASSLGGAWEKLFF. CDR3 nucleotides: TGTGCCAGCAGCTTAGGGGGGGCTTGGGAAAAACTGTTTTTT.

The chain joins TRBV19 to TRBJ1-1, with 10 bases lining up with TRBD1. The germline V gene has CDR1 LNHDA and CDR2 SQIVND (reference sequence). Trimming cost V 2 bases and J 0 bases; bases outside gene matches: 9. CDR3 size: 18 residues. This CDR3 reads CASSIYGTGVALNTEAFF. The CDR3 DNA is TGTGCCAGTAGTATATACGGGACAGGGGTCGCGTTGAACACTGAAGCTTTCTTT.